A selection of T cell receptor beta chains follows, all from one sample in a study of shared T cell receptors in the human thymus. TCRdb's table, derived via immunoSEQ multiplex PCR, lists solely in-frame clones and lacks some. The table records 640,000 or so clones, 70% to 90% of them present only once. The same sample was also studied in work on human thymus T cells.

Material: thymocytes. These receptors were taken from a boy in the first two years of life with a congenital heart defect. The CDR3 runs from the conserved cysteine through the conserved F or W. A D gene is named only where the DNA matches it firmly. Size is stated for part of the rows, as once, few or many counts, or as a class when the clone is expanded.

>-|TRBV19|-|14|TRBJ2-1
CASSIGGVVNEQFF
TGTGCCAGTAGTATAGGAGGAGTGGTGAATGAGCAGTTCTTC
>-|TRBV18|few|17|TRBJ1-2
CASSPWKPSTTNYGYTF
TGTGCCAGCTCACCATGGAAACCTTCGACTACTAACTATGGCTACACCTTC
>-|TRBV30|-|13|TRBJ2-3
CAWGGDLHTAQYF
TGTGCCTGGGGAGGGGATCTACACACAGCGCAGTATTTT
>TRBD1|TRBV5-4|-|16|TRBJ2-5
CASSLMGDRGYETQYF
TGTGCCAGCAGCTTGATGGGGGACAGGGGTTACGAGACCCAGTACTTC
>TRBD2|TRBV4-3|-|17|TRBJ2-3
CASSPLSPAGNTDTQYF
TGCGCCAGCAGCCCCCTCTCTCCAGCGGGGAACACAGATACGCAGTATTTT
>TRBD1|TRBV28|-|20|TRBJ1-5
CASSLSKGTGTFPPNQPQHF
TGTGCCAGCAGTTTATCGAAGGGGACAGGGACTTTTCCCCCCAATCAGCCCCAGCATTTT
>TRBD1|TRBV27|-|13|TRBJ1-1
CASRTGWETEAFF
TGTGCCAGCAGGACAGGGTGGGAAACTGAAGCTTTCTTT
>TRBD2|TRBV10-3|-|16|TRBJ2-7
CAISEGGDLVIHEQYF
TGTGCCATCAGTGAGGGGGGGGACCTGGTAATCCACGAGCAGTACTTC
>TRBD1|TRBV7-4|-|18|TRBJ1-2
CASSPRGTAVSEGYGYTF
TGTGCCAGCAGCCCGAGGGGGACAGCGGTTTCCGAGGGCTATGGCTACACCTTC
>TRBD2|TRBV7-6|-|16|TRBJ2-1
CASSLPTSGRCHEQFF
TGTGCCAGCAGCTTACCTACTAGCGGGAGGTGCCATGAGCAGTTCTTC
>-|TRBV6-1|-|11|TRBJ1-1
CASRLTYEAFF
TGTGCCAGCAGATTAACTTATGAAGCTTTCTTT
>-|TRBV6-1|few|14|TRBJ2-7
CASSEGHRSYEQYF
TGTGCCAGCAGTGAGGGACACCGCTCCTACGAGCAGTACTTC
>-|TRBV5-6|-|15|TRBJ1-2
CASRHREQRIYGYTF
TGTGCCAGCAGGCACCGGGAACAGCGGATCTATGGCTACACCTTC
>-|TRBV4-3|-|13|TRBJ1-2
CASSPLPRLGYTF
TGCGCCAGCAGCCCCCTACCTCGTCTCGGCTACACCTTC
>-|TRBV28|-|14|TRBJ1-4
CASTTGPSNEKLFF
TGTGCCAGCACCACAGGACCCTCTAATGAAAAACTGTTTTTT
>-|TRBV4-3|-|13|TRBJ1-5
CASSQDLKQPQHF
TGCGCCAGCAGCCAAGATTTAAAACAGCCCCAGCATTTT
>TRBD2|TRBV6-5|few|13|TRBJ2-2
CASINSGTGELFF
TGTGCCAGCATCAATAGCGGGACCGGGGAGCTGTTTTTT
>TRBD2|TRBV9|-|18|TRBJ2-1
CASSVLAGGPLSYNEQFF
TGTGCCAGCAGCGTACTAGCGGGAGGGCCTCTATCCTACAATGAGCAGTTCTTC
>-|TRBV28|-|14|TRBJ1-5
CASSRVGENQPQHF
TGTGCCAGCAGCAGAGTAGGGGAAAATCAGCCCCAGCATTTT
>-|TRBV5-4|-|12|TRBJ1-2
CASSCPGYGYTF
TGTGCCAGCAGCTGCCCGGGCTATGGCTACACCTTC
>TRBD1|TRBV2|-|15|TRBJ2-7
CASSEALRTGVTQYF
TGTGCCAGCAGTGAAGCGCTTAGGACAGGTGTAACGCAGTACTTC
>TRBD1|TRBV5-4|-|17|TRBJ2-7
CASSFTLRGPRYYEQYF
TGTGCCAGCAGCTTCACACTCAGGGGGCCCAGGTACTACGAGCAGTACTTC
>-|TRBV27|-|14|TRBJ2-1
CASKRQGLVNEQFF
TGTGCCAGCAAGAGGCAGGGTCTAGTCAATGAGCAGTTCTTC
>TRBD1|TRBV6-6|-|16|TRBJ1-3
CASSLRPDRVRYTIYF
TGTGCCAGCAGTTTACGCCCGGACAGGGTACGATACACCATATATTTT
>TRBD2|TRBV4-1|-|18|TRBJ2-7
CASSYNRLTSGSSYEQYF
TGCGCCAGCAGCTACAATCGTTTGACTAGCGGGAGCTCCTACGAGCAGTACTTC
>TRBD2|TRBV28|-|16|TRBJ2-1
CASSSPTSGGFNEQFF
TGTGCCAGCAGTTCCCCCACTAGCGGGGGTTTCAATGAGCAGTTCTTC
>TRBD1|TRBV4-3|-|14|TRBJ1-4
CASNYRGRNEKLFF
TGCGCCAGTAACTACAGGGGGCGTAATGAAAAACTGTTTTTT
>TRBD1|TRBV4-3|-|14|TRBJ1-1
CASSHGRGRTEAFF
TGCGCCAGCAGCCATGGCAGGGGGCGGACTGAAGCTTTCTTT
>TRBD1|TRBV29-1|-|13|TRBJ2-1
CSVVTGARNEQFF
TGCAGCGTTGTTACAGGGGCGCGTAATGAGCAGTTCTTC
>-|TRBV28|once|16|TRBJ2-4
CATKGMGTPGKNIQYF
TGTGCCACCAAAGGGATGGGAACACCGGGGAAAAACATTCAGTACTTC
>TRBD2|TRBV27|-|14|TRBJ2-7
CASSRTSGSYEQYF
TGTGCCAGCAGTAGGACTAGCGGAAGCTACGAGCAGTACTTC
>TRBD1|TRBV5-4|-|15|TRBJ1-1
CASSLFRGQNTEAFF
TGTGCCAGCAGCTTGTTCAGGGGGCAGAACACTGAAGCTTTCTTT
>TRBD2|TRBV27|-|15|TRBJ2-3
CASKLLAEGGDTQYF
TGTGCCAGCAAACTACTAGCGGAGGGGGGGGATACGCAGTATTTT
>-|TRBV20-1|-|10|TRBJ1-1
CSAGGTEAFF
TGCAGTGCCGGGGGGACTGAAGCTTTCTTT
>-|TRBV9|-|13|TRBJ1-2
CASSATGSPGYTF
TGTGCCAGCAGCGCTACAGGGAGTCCTGGCTACACCTTC
>-|TRBV7-9|-|13|TRBJ1-4
CASSLSSVEKLFF
TGTGCCAGCAGCTTAAGTAGCGTTGAAAAACTGTTTTTT
>-|TRBV6-1|-|13|TRBJ2-7
CASSVQGIYEQYF
TGTGCCAGCAGTGTGCAGGGCATCTACGAGCAGTACTTC
>-|TRBV19|-|16|TRBJ2-5
CASAPGVRTGDETQYF
TGTGCCAGTGCCCCAGGGGTGCGGACGGGTGATGAGACCCAGTACTTC
>-|TRBV19|-|16|TRBJ1-2
CASSTPGPRGGYGYTF
TGTGCCAGTAGTACTCCAGGGCCCCGCGGTGGCTATGGCTACACCTTC
>-|TRBV11-3|-|16|TRBJ1-5
CASSKRGRYSNQPQHF
TGTGCCAGCAGCAAAAGGGGCAGATATAGCAATCAGCCCCAGCATTTT
>-|TRBV5-1|-|16|TRBJ1-3
CASSFAGPSSGNTIYF
TGCGCCAGCAGCTTTGCAGGGCCCAGCTCTGGAAACACCATATATTTT
>-|TRBV28|-|17|TRBJ2-1
CASSPPQRRGSYNEQFF
TGTGCCAGCAGTCCACCCCAAAGGCGGGGCTCCTACAATGAGCAGTTCTTC
>-|TRBV21-1|-|12|TRBJ2-7
CASSLGSYEQYF
TGTGCCAGCAGCCTCGGGAGCTACGAGCAGTACTTC
>-|TRBV11-2|-|17|TRBJ2-7
CASSFIVGQGPNYEQYF
TGTGCCAGCAGCTTTATCGTCGGGCAGGGCCCAAACTACGAGCAGTACTTC
>TRBD2|TRBV28|-|17|TRBJ2-7
CASSLALAGDVPYEQYF
TGTGCCAGCAGTTTAGCCCTAGCGGGAGATGTTCCCTACGAGCAGTACTTC
>-|TRBV4-1|-|14|TRBJ1-1
CASSQGKGGTEAFF
TGCGCCAGCAGCCAAGGCAAGGGAGGCACTGAAGCTTTCTTT